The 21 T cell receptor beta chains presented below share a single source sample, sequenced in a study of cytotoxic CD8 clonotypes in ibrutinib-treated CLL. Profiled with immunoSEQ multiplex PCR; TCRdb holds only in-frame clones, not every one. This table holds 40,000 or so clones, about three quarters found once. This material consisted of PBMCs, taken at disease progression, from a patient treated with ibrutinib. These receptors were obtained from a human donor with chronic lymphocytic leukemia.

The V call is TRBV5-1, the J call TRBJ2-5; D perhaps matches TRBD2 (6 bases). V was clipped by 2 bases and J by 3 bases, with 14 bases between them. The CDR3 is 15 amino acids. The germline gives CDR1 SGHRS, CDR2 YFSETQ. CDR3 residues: CASSFQEGGEETQYF. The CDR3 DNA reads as TGCGCCAGCAGCTTCCAGGAAGGAGGGGAAGAGACCCAGTACTTC. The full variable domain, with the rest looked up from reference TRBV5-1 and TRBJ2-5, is KAGVTQTPRYLIKTRGQQVTLSCSPISGHRSVSWYQQTPGQGLQFLFEYFSETQRNKGNFPGRFSGRQFSNSRSEMNVSTLELGDSALYLCASSFQEGGEETQYFGPGTRLLVL.

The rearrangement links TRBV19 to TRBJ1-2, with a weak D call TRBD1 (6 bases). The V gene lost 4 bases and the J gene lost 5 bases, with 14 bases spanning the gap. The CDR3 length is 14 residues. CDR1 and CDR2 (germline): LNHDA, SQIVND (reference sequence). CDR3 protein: CASSTGGIDYGYTF. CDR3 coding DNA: TGTGCCAGTAGTACCGGGGGCATAGATTATGGCTACACCTTC.

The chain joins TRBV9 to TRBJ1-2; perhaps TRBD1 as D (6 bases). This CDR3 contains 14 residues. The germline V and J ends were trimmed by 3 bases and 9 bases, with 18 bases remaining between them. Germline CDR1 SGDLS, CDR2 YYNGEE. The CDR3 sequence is CASSGGTIRLSYTF. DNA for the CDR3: TGTGCCAGCAGCGGGGGGACAATTAGGCTTAGCTACACCTTC.

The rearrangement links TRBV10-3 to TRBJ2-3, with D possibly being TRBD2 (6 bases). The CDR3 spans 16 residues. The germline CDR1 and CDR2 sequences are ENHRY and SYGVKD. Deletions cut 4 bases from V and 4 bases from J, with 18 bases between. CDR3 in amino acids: CAISARRGLRPDTQYF. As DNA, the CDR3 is TGTGCCATCAGTGCACGCCGGGGACTCCGGCCAGATACGCAGTATTTT.

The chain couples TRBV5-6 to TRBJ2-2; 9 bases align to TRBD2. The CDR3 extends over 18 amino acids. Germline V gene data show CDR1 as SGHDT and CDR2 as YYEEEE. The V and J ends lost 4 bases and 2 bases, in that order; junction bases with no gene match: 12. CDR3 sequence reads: CASSETGWTSENTGELFF. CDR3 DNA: TGTGCCAGCAGCGAAACAGGTTGGACTAGCGAAAACACCGGGGAGCTGTTTTTT.

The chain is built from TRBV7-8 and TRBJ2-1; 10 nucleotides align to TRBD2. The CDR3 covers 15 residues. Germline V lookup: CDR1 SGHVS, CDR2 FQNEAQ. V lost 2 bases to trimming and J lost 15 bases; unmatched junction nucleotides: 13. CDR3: CASSLTGTSDGRPFF. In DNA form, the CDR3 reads TGTGCCAGCAGCTTAACCGGGACTAGCGACGGCCGCCCGTTCTTC. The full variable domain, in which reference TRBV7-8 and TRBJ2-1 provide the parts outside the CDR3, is GAGVSQSPRYKVAKRGQDVALRCDPISGHVSLFWYQQALGQGPEFLTYFQNEAQLDKSGLPSDRFFAERPEGSVSTLKIQRTQQEDSAVYLCASSLTGTSDGRPFFGPGTRLTVL.

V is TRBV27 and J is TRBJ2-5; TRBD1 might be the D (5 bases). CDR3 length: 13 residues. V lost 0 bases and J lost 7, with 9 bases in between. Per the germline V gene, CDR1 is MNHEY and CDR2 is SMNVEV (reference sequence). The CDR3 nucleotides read TGTGCCAGCAGTTTATCGGGGCAGGGGACCCAGTACTTC. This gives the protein CASSLSGQGTQYF.

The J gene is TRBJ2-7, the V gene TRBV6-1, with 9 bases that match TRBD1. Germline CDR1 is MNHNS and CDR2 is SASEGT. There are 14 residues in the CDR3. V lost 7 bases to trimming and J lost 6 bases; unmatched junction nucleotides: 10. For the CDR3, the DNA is TGTGCCAGCAATCTGGGACAGGGTGTTATCGAGCAGTACTTC. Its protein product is CASNLGQGVIEQYF.

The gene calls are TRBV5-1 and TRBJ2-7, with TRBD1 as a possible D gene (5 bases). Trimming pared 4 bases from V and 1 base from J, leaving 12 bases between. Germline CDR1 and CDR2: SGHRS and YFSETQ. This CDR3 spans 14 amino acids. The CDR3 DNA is TGCGCCAGCAGCCGTGACAGTTCTTCCTACGAGCAGTACTTC. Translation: CASSRDSSSYEQYF.

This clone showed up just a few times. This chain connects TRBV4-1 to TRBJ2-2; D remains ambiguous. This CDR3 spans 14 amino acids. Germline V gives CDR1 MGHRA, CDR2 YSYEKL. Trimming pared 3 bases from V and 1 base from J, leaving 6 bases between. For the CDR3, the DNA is TGCGCCAGCAGCCACTCGATGAACACCGGGGAGCTGTTTTTT. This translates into CASSHSMNTGELFF.

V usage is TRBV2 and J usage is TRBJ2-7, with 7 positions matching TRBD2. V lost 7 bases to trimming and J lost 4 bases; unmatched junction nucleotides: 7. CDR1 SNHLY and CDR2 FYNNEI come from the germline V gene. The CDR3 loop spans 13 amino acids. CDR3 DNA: TGTGCCAGCAAATTAAGCGGGGCATACGAGCAGTACTTC. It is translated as CASKLSGAYEQYF.

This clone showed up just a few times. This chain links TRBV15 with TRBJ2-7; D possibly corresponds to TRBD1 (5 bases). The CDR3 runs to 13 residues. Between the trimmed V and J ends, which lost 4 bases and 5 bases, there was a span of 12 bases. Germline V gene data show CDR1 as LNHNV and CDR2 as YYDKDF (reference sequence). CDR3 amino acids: CATSILQGHEQYF. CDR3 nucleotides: TGTGCCACCAGCATCCTCCAGGGCCACGAGCAGTACTTC.

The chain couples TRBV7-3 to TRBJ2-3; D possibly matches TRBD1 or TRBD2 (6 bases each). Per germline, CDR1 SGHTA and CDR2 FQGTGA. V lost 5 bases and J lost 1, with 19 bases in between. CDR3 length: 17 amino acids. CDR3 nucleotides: TGTGCCAGCAGCGCAGAGGTCGCAAGGGGGGGCACAGATACGCAGTATTTT. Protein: CASSAEVARGGTDTQYF.

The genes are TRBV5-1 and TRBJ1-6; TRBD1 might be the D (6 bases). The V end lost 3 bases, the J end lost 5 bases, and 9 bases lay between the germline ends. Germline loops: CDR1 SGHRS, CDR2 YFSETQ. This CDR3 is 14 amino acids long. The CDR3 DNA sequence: TGCGCCAGCAGCTGGACAGCTAATAATTCACCCCTCCACTTT. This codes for CASSWTANNSPLHF.

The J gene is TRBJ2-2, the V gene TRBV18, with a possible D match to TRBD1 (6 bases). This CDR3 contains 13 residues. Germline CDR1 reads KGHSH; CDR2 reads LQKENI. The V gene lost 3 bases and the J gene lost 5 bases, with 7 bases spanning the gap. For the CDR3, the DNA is TGTGCCAGCTCACCTCAGGGGACCGGGGAGCTGTTTTTT. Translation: CASSPQGTGELFF.

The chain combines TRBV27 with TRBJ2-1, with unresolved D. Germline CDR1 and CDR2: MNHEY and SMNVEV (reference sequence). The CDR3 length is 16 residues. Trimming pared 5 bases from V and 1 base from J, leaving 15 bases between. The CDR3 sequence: CASSPSWGMSYNEQFF. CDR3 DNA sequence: TGTGCCAGCAGTCCGAGTTGGGGAATGTCCTACAATGAGCAGTTCTTC.

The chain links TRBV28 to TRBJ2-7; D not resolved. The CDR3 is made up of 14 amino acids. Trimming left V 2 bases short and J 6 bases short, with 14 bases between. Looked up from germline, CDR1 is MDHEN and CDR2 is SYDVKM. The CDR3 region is CASSLGQHPSEQYF. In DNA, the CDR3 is TGTGCCAGCAGTTTAGGGCAGCACCCTTCCGAGCAGTACTTC. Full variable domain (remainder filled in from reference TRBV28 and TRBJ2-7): DVKVTQSSRYLVKRTGEKVFLECVQDMDHENMFWYRQDPGLGLRLIYFSYDVKMKEKGDIPEGYSVSREKKERFSLILESASTNQTSMYLCASSLGQHPSEQYFGPGTRLTVT.

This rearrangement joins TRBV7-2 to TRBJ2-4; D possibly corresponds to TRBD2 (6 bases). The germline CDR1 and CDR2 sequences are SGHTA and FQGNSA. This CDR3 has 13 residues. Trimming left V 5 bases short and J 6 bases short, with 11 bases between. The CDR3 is CASSPGTLNIQYF. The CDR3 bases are TGTGCCAGCAGCCCAGGGACTTTAAACATTCAGTACTTC.

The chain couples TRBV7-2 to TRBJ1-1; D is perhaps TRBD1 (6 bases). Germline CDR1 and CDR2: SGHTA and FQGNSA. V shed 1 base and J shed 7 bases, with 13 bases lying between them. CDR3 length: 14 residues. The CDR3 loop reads CASSLDRAPNEAFF. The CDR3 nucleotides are TGTGCCAGCAGCTTAGACAGGGCTCCGAATGAAGCTTTCTTT.

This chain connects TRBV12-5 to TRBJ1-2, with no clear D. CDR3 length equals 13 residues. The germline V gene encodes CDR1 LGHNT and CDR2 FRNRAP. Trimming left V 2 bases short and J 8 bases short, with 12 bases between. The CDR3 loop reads CASGLYPGSGYTF. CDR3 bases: TGTGCTAGTGGTTTGTATCCGGGGAGCGGCTACACCTTC.

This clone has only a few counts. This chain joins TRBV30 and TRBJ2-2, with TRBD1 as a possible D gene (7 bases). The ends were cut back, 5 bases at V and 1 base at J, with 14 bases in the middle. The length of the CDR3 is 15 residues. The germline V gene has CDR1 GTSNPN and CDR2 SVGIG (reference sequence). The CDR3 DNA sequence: TGTGCCTGGGACCGGGGGACAGTGAACACCGGGGAGCTGTTTTTT. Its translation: CAWDRGTVNTGELFF.